The 30 T cell receptor beta chains below come from one sample, sequenced in a study of shared clonotypes between healthy human individuals (dated by TCRdb to 2018 to 2021). To prepare the library, the immunoSEQ multiplex PCR assay was applied. TCRdb limited this immuneACCESS table to in-frame rearrangements with V and J called. A share of clones is missing; checked studies link under half to unresolved V genes, and the rest is unexplained. Counted in this sample were 2 million to 2.5 million clones; approximately 95% of them appeared once. Clones ranked in the top ten supply roughly 0.13% of the sample. Sequenced material: naive CD4+ T cells sorted from blood. The cell subset or site label for this specimen denotes: CD45RA+ positively selected. The receptors were sampled from a man aged 18 to 30 in good health.

V usage is TRBV25-1 and J usage is TRBJ1-3; a weak D match, TRBD1 (5 bases). CDR3 length: 17 residues. V shed 0 bases and J shed 0 bases, with 12 bases lying between them. From germline, CDR1 is MGHDK and CDR2 SYGVNS. Written as DNA, the CDR3 is TGTGCCAGCAGTGAATATGGGGGTTCCAGCTCTGGAAACACCATATATTTT. Encoded protein: CASSEYGGSSSGNTIYF.

Comments on this clone: The same CDR3 also results from other DNA sequences found in this sample. The chain links TRBV5-1 to TRBJ2-6; D unresolved. The CDR3 runs 15 residues. V lost 2 bases and J 0 bases, leaving 6 bases between the germline ends. Germline CDR1 SGHRS, CDR2 YFSETQ. The CDR3 nucleotides are TGCGCCAGCAGCTTAGGCTCCTCTGGGGCCAACGTCCTGACTTTC. Amino acid sequence: CASSLGSSGANVLTF.

In DNA form, the CDR3 reads TGTGCCAGCTCACTTTTTACAGGGGGCGGAAACACTGAAGCTTTCTTT. This translates into CASSLFTGGGNTEAFF. This chain uses TRBV18 with TRBJ1-1, with 9 positions matching TRBD1. V was clipped by 4 bases and J by 2 bases; unmatched bases: 8. CDR3 length equals 16 residues. Germline loops: CDR1 KGHSH, CDR2 LQKENI.

This chain's CDR3 is CASSLDPGSRTGELFF. The CDR3 nucleotides are TGCGCCAGCAGCTTGGACCCCGGCTCCCGCACCGGGGAGCTGTTTTTT. V usage is TRBV5-1 and J usage is TRBJ2-2; D gene unclear. Germline CDR1 SGHRS, CDR2 YFSETQ. The CDR3 is 16 amino acids. V lost 0 bases to trimming and J lost 4 bases, with 13 bases between them.

The chain uses TRBV30 and TRBJ1-6, with D possibly TRBD1 on 6 matching bases. V dropped 5 bases and J dropped 9 bases, with 8 bases sitting between them. This CDR3 is built from 11 residues. Germline V lookup: CDR1 GTSNPN, CDR2 SVGIG (reference sequence). As DNA, the CDR3 is TGTGCCTGGGGGGGGGCTTCACCCCTCCACTTT. This sequence encodes CAWGGASPLHF.

This rearrangement joins TRBV9 to TRBJ2-3; 7 bases fit TRBD1. The V and J ends lost 0 bases and 5 bases, in that order; junction bases with no gene match: 3. Per the germline V gene, CDR1 is SGDLS and CDR2 is YYNGEE. The CDR3 is 14 residues long. CDR3 residues: CASSVVGGEDTQYF. The CDR3, as DNA: TGTGCCAGCAGCGTAGTAGGGGGCGAAGATACGCAGTATTTT. The complete variable domain, with remaining parts taken from reference TRBV9 and TRBJ2-3, reads DSGVTQTPKHLITATGQRVTLRCSPRSGDLSVYWYQQSLDQGLQFLIQYYNGEERAKGNILERFSAQQFPDLHSELNLSSLELGDSALYFCASSVVGGEDTQYFGPGTRLTVL.

As for this clone: Other DNA sequences in the sample encode the same CDR3. This chain connects TRBV5-6 to TRBJ2-7, with 9 bases lining up with TRBD1. This CDR3 spans 14 amino acids. Germline-derived CDR1 and CDR2 are SGHDT and YYEEEE. Trimming at V came to 0 bases and at J to 3 bases, leaving 1 base not matched to a gene. CDR3 in DNA: TGTGCCAGCAGCTTGGTGGGACAGGGCTACGAGCAGTACTTC. This translates into CASSLVGQGYEQYF.

CDR3 coding DNA: TGTGCCAGCAGGAGGAGGGGGGCGGACAATGAGCAGTTCTTC. Residues: CASRRRGADNEQFF. The chain employs TRBV5-6 and TRBJ2-1; D may correspond to TRBD1 or TRBD2 (6 bases each). Germline V gene sequence: CDR1 SGHDT, CDR2 YYEEEE. There are 14 residues in the CDR3. Trimming cost V 5 bases and J 5 bases, with 14 bases left between them.

The V and J genes are TRBV6-6 and TRBJ1-4, with 9 positions matching TRBD1. CDR1 is MNHNY and CDR2 is SVGAGI in the germline V gene (reference sequence). Trimming took 2 bases from V and 8 from J; bases not matched to a gene: 3. CDR3 length: 14 residues. The CDR3 loop is CASSYGTGSEKLFF. The CDR3 nucleotides are TGTGCCAGCAGTTACGGGACAGGGAGCGAAAAACTGTTTTTT.

The V and J genes are TRBV7-2 and TRBJ2-7, with 7 bases matching TRBD2. Germline CDR1 is SGHTA and CDR2 is FQGNSA. The CDR3 runs to 12 residues. V lost 3 bases to trimming and J lost 9 bases; unmatched junction nucleotides: 5. CDR3 protein: CASSFGLVLQYF. The DNA for the CDR3 is TGTGCCAGCAGCTTCGGACTAGTCTTGCAGTACTTC.

The V and J genes are TRBV4-3 and TRBJ2-7, with TRBD2 identical over 10 bases. The CDR3 covers 14 residues. Per germline, CDR1 LGHNA and CDR2 YSLEER. V shed 1 base and J 3 bases; nucleotides not matched to a gene: 0. CDR3 sequence: CASSQGLAGYEQYF. The CDR3 coding sequence is TGCGCCAGCAGCCAAGGACTAGCGGGCTACGAGCAGTACTTC.

The V and J genes are TRBV5-1 and TRBJ1-2; 9 bases align to TRBD1. Looked up from germline, CDR1 is SGHRS and CDR2 is YFSETQ. This CDR3 has 16 residues. Trimming removed 4 bases from V and 1 base from J; junction bases left unmatched: 8. The CDR3 nucleotides are TGCGCCAGCAGCCTCGGACAGGGGCTAATTAACTATGGCTACACCTTC. Its translation: CASSLGQGLINYGYTF.

This clone was detected only a few times. This same CDR3 is encoded by further DNA sequences in the sample. The CDR3 spells CASSFWQGDGYTF. The DNA of the CDR3 is TGTGCCAGCAGTTTCTGGCAGGGCGACGGCTACACCTTC. The gene calls are TRBV27 and TRBJ1-2, with D possibly TRBD1 on 5 matching bases. V was pared by 3 bases and J by 8 bases, with 13 bases between. The CDR3 consists of 13 residues. Germline lookup yields CDR1 MNHEY and CDR2 SMNVEV (reference sequence).

This sequence joins TRBV5-4 and TRBJ2-5, with D possibly being TRBD2 (7 bases). Per the germline V gene, CDR1 is SGHNT and CDR2 is YYREEE (reference sequence). The V end lost 4 bases, the J end lost 4 bases, and 17 bases lay between the germline ends. The CDR3 is made up of 15 amino acids. The CDR3 DNA follows: TGTGCCAGCAGCGAAGGGGGGGCGACGGGAGAGACCCAGTACTTC. Protein: CASSEGGATGETQYF. The variable domain in full, completed from reference TRBV5-4 and TRBJ2-5, reads ETGVTQSPTHLIKTRGQQVTLRCSSQSGHNTVSWYQQALGQGPQFIFQYYREEENGRGNFPPRFSGLQFPNYSSELNVNALELDDSALYLCASSEGGATGETQYFGPGTRLLVL.

This sequence joins TRBV5-8 and TRBJ1-2, with D perhaps TRBD1 (6 bases). Per germline, CDR1 SGHTS and CDR2 YDEGEE. This CDR3 contains 14 residues. Trimming stripped 1 base from V and 0 bases from J, with 7 bases between. The DNA for the CDR3 is TGTGCCAGCAGCTTGACAGGGACTAACTATGGCTACACCTTC. Encoded protein: CASSLTGTNYGYTF.

This chain joins TRBV28 and TRBJ1-1; D gene uncertain. In germline, CDR1 is MDHEN, CDR2 SYDVKM. Trimming took off 3 bases at V and 1 base at J, with 6 bases between the two ends. The length of the CDR3 is 13 residues. In DNA form, the CDR3 reads TGTGCCAGCAGTTTTTCCCCGAACACTGAAGCTTTCTTT. Translation: CASSFSPNTEAFF.

The V and J genes are TRBV10-3 and TRBJ1-1, with a weak D call TRBD1 (5 bases). Germline V gene sequence: CDR1 ENHRY, CDR2 SYGVKD. CDR3 length: 15 amino acids. V lost 7 bases and J 1 base, leaving 16 bases between the germline ends. The DNA for the CDR3 is TGTGCCATCAAGTTGAGGTGGGGGGAGAACACTGAAGCTTTCTTT. As protein: CAIKLRWGENTEAFF.

This clone was detected a few times. The V and J genes are TRBV11-3 and TRBJ1-3; D is unclear. Germline loops: CDR1 SGHNT, CDR2 YENEEA. This CDR3 region has 14 residues. The V gene lost 5 bases and the J gene lost 0 bases, with 8 bases spanning the gap. CDR3 in DNA: TGTGCCAGCAGCCGAGGAAGCTCTGGAAACACCATATATTTT. Translated: CASSRGSSGNTIYF.

As regards this clone: The same CDR3 is also encoded by other DNA sequences in this sample. V and J are TRBV20-1 and TRBJ2-7; no clear D gene. Germline assignment: CDR1 DFQATT and CDR2 SNEGSKA (reference sequence). V lost 3 bases and J lost 3, with 6 bases in between. The CDR3 spans 11 residues. The CDR3 sequence: CSARGDYEQYF. CDR3 bases: TGCAGTGCTAGGGGTGACTACGAGCAGTACTTC.

The chain is built from TRBV19 and TRBJ2-6; D gene uncertain. The CDR3 length is 16 residues. Germline V CDR1 and CDR2: LNHDA, SQIVND (reference sequence). Between the trimmed V and J ends, which lost 7 bases and 0 bases, there was a span of 13 bases. CDR3 sequence: CASTVEHSSGANVLTF. The CDR3 nucleotides read TGTGCCAGTACAGTAGAACATAGCTCTGGGGCCAACGTCCTGACTTTC.

The chain uses TRBV4-3 and TRBJ1-6, with D possibly being TRBD1 (6 bases). Germline CDR1 is LGHNA and CDR2 is YSLEER. V was shortened by 0 bases and J by 7 bases, with 10 bases between the two germline ends. CDR3 size: 15 residues. CDR3 bases: TGCGCCAGCAGCCAAGAACCCAGGGGAAATTCACCCCTCCACTTT. It specifies CASSQEPRGNSPLHF.

The rearrangement links TRBV15 to TRBJ2-5; 9 nucleotides agree with TRBD1. Germline lookup yields CDR1 LNHNV and CDR2 YYDKDF (reference sequence). V trimming: 1 base; J trimming: 3 bases; junction bases outside the gene matches: 3. There are 15 residues in the CDR3. The CDR3 region has the DNA TGTGCCACCAGCAGAGGTGGGACAGGGAAAGAGACCCAGTACTTC. Translating gives CATSRGGTGKETQYF. Variable domain in full (rest from reference TRBV15 and TRBJ2-5): DAMVIQNPRYQVTQFGKPVTLSCSQTLNHNVMYWYQQKSSQAPKLLFHYYDKDFNNEADTPDNFQSRRPNTSFCFLDIRSPGLGDTAMYLCATSRGGTGKETQYFGPGTRLLVL.

The chain employs TRBV7-9 and TRBJ1-1, with D possibly matching TRBD1 (6 bases). The germline V and J ends were trimmed by 4 bases and 1 base, with 10 bases remaining between them. The CDR3 loop spans 14 amino acids. From germline, CDR1 is SEHNR and CDR2 FQNEAQ (reference sequence). The CDR3 loop reads CASSSGHKNTEAFF. In DNA form, the CDR3 reads TGTGCCAGCAGCTCGGGACACAAGAACACTGAAGCTTTCTTT.

The genes are TRBV27 and TRBJ2-2; D possibly corresponds to TRBD2 (5 bases). Germline lookup yields CDR1 MNHEY and CDR2 SMNVEV (reference sequence). With 9 bases removed from V and 6 bases from J, the gap between germline ends came to 14 bases. The CDR3 length is 13 residues. In nucleotides, the CDR3 is TGTGCCAGTAGCGAAAGTTTCCCCGGGGAGCTGTTTTTT. Its protein is CASSESFPGELFF.

This clone was observed a handful of times. The V call is TRBV6-1, the J call TRBJ1-6, with a possible D match to TRBD1 (5 bases). V was pared by 2 bases and J by 5 bases, with 13 bases between. The CDR3 totals 16 residues. CDR1 is MNHNS, CDR2 SASEGT, per germline. The CDR3 coding sequence is TGTGCCAGCAGTGAACAGGGCTTTGTTCATAATTCACCCCTCCACTTT. It is translated as CASSEQGFVHNSPLHF.

The chain has TRBV19 and TRBJ1-1, with 7 positions matching TRBD1. Per the germline V gene, CDR1 is LNHDA and CDR2 is SQIVND (reference sequence). The V and J ends lost 6 bases and 2 bases, in that order; junction bases with no gene match: 9. The CDR3 has 15 amino acids. Here the CDR3 reads CASRMGDSANTEAFF. For the CDR3, the DNA is TGTGCCAGTAGGATGGGGGACAGCGCCAACACTGAAGCTTTCTTT.

This sequence joins TRBV28 and TRBJ1-2; D unclear. The V end was cut by 7 bases, the J end by 2 bases, with 20 bases between. CDR3 size: 16 residues. The germline V gene encodes CDR1 MDHEN and CDR2 SYDVKM. CDR3 in DNA: TGTGCCAGCAAATCAGTAGGGCTCGCCCCAAACTATGGCTACACCTTC. It specifies CASKSVGLAPNYGYTF.

A word on this clone: This specimen includes other DNA sequences encoding the same CDR3. The chain combines TRBV7-9 with TRBJ1-2; D not resolved. The germline V gene encodes CDR1 SEHNR and CDR2 FQNEAQ (reference sequence). This CDR3 region has 12 residues. V shed 2 bases and J shed 2 bases, with 3 bases lying between them. The CDR3 nucleotides read TGTGCCAGCAGCTTACTAAACTATGGCTACACCTTC. Translation: CASSLLNYGYTF.

Points on this clone: The sample holds other DNA sequences that translate to the same CDR3. This rearrangement joins TRBV5-1 to TRBJ1-2; D is perhaps TRBD1 (6 bases). The length of the CDR3 is 14 residues. The V gene lost 0 bases and the J gene lost 4 bases, with 10 bases spanning the gap. The germline CDR1 and CDR2 sequences are SGHRS and YFSETQ. This CDR3 reads CASSLGTASYGYTF. CDR3 nucleotides: TGCGCCAGCAGCTTGGGGACAGCCTCCTATGGCTACACCTTC.

This chain connects TRBV28 to TRBJ2-1; D perhaps matches TRBD1 (5 bases). The V gene lost 2 bases and the J gene lost 9 bases, with 8 bases spanning the gap. This CDR3 has 12 amino acids. Germline loops: CDR1 MDHEN, CDR2 SYDVKM. CDR3 coding DNA: TGTGCCAGCAGTTTAACAGGTAGTGAGCAGTTCTTC. Its translation is CASSLTGSEQFF.